Following are 18 T cell receptor beta chains from one sample sequenced in a study of CD8+ T cells in alopecia areata. Extracted RNA was reverse transcribed into cDNA, the sequencing template. Clones were read by immunoSEQ multiplex PCR, and TCRdb kept only the in-frame ones, dropping some. The sample has approximately 57,000 clones, about 96% seen once. The input for sequencing was CD8+ T cells sorted from blood, taken at week 0. These receptors were collected from a human donor with alopecia areata.

This clone was seen just once. The chain couples TRBV19 to TRBJ2-7; tentatively, D is TRBD1 (6 bases). The V and J ends lost 9 bases and 5 bases respectively, with 17 bases between them. Per germline, CDR1 LNHDA and CDR2 SQIVND (reference sequence). There are 13 residues in the CDR3. CDR3 in DNA: TGTGCCAGCTCTCCGGGACATGGTAACGAGCAGTACTTC. Protein product: CASSPGHGNEQYF.

The chain links TRBV7-6 to TRBJ2-7; D remains unclear. Germline V gene data show CDR1 as SGHVS and CDR2 as FNYEAQ. The CDR3 totals 13 residues. Deletions cut 5 bases from V and 3 bases from J, with 11 bases between. Here the CDR3 DNA reads TGTGCCAGCAGCCCAAGCAACAGCTACGAGCAGTACTTC. Translating it yields CASSPSNSYEQYF.

The chain links TRBV4-2 to TRBJ2-5; D possibly corresponds to TRBD2 (6 bases). The CDR3 is 15 residues long. Per the germline V gene, CDR1 is LGHNA and CDR2 is YNFKEQ. V lost 2 bases and J 2 bases, leaving 12 bases between the germline ends. The CDR3 bases are TGTGCCAGCAGCCAACCTCTAGCGACACAAGAGACCCAGTACTTC. This gives the protein CASSQPLATQETQYF.

Sample share makes this clone hyperexpanded. In DNA, the CDR3 is TGCGCCAGCAGCCAAGATAGGACAGGGCAATATGGCTACACCTTC. Its translation: CASSQDRTGQYGYTF. The V call is TRBV4-3, the J call TRBJ1-2; 8 positions match TRBD1. Trimming cost V 0 bases and J 5 bases; bases outside gene matches: 5. CDR1 is LGHNA, CDR2 YSLEER, per germline. The CDR3 covers 15 residues.

The count of this clone is one. V usage is TRBV6-6 and J usage is TRBJ2-1, with TRBD2 matching over 12 bases. The CDR3 has 15 residues. V gave up 6 bases and J gave up 4 bases; unmatched junction bases: 4. Germline CDR1 is MNHNY and CDR2 is SVGAGI (reference sequence). This CDR3 reads CASSSTSGGYNEQFF. In DNA, the CDR3 is TGTGCCAGCAGCTCGACTAGCGGGGGATACAATGAGCAGTTCTTC.

The chain joins TRBV6-4 to TRBJ2-1; D is possibly TRBD1 (6 bases). Trimming removed 6 bases from V and 0 bases from J, with 12 bases in between. This CDR3 region has 15 residues. The germline V gene has CDR1 MRHNA and CDR2 SNTAGT. This CDR3 reads CASSPGQNSYNEQFF. CDR3 bases: TGTGCCAGCAGCCCGGGACAAAACTCCTACAATGAGCAGTTCTTC.

J is TRBJ1-5 and V is TRBV19; D may be TRBD1 (6 bases). The CDR3 contains 14 residues. The V gene lost 5 bases and the J gene lost 2 bases, with 10 bases spanning the gap. The germline V gene has CDR1 LNHDA and CDR2 SQIVND (reference sequence). The CDR3 sequence: CASSYSGGNQPQHF. The CDR3 nucleotides are TGTGCCAGTAGTTACTCAGGGGGCAATCAGCCCCAGCATTTT.

The rearrangement joins TRBV27 to TRBJ2-5; 8 bases fit TRBD2. CDR1 and CDR2 (germline): MNHEY, SMNVEV (reference sequence). The CDR3 is made up of 12 amino acids. Trimming at V came to 10 bases and at J to 6 bases, leaving 7 bases not matched to a gene. In DNA form, the CDR3 reads TGTGCCACCCGGGGGGGGGCGAAGACCCAGTACTTC. Its translation: CATRGGAKTQYF.

The J gene is TRBJ2-2, the V gene TRBV30; D not resolved. Germline CDR1 is GTSNPN and CDR2 is SVGIG (reference sequence). Trimming removed 0 bases at V and 6 bases at J, with 5 bases between. The CDR3 length is 12 residues. CDR3 bases: TGTGCCTGGAGTGTACTTGCCGGGGAGCTGTTTTTT. Protein product: CAWSVLAGELFF.

V is TRBV7-2 and J is TRBJ2-1; D gene uncertain. The V end was cut by 2 bases, the J end by 8 bases, with 13 bases between. Germline CDR1 reads SGHTA; CDR2 reads FQGNSA. CDR3 size: 14 residues. CDR3 sequence reads: CASSLYLGRDEQFF. CDR3 nucleotide sequence: TGTGCCAGCAGCTTATATTTGGGCCGGGATGAGCAGTTCTTC.

The chain couples TRBV7-9 to TRBJ2-2; D might be TRBD1 or TRBD2, each matching 5 bases. V was pared by 5 bases and J by 2 bases, with 15 bases between. Germline V gene lookup returns CDR1 SEHNR and CDR2 FQNEAQ (reference sequence). The CDR3 has 16 residues. The CDR3 DNA sequence: TGTGCCAGCAGCCGCCCAGAGGGGCAAAACACCGGGGAGCTGTTTTTT. Translated: CASSRPEGQNTGELFF.

The chain combines TRBV4-1 with TRBJ2-5; no reliable D call. Germline CDR1 and CDR2: MGHRA and YSYEKL. CDR3 length equals 14 residues. V gave up 4 bases and J gave up 5 bases, with 14 bases separating them. The CDR3 loop is CASSRYTTRETQYF. CDR3 coding DNA: TGCGCCAGCAGCCGGTATACCACCAGGGAGACCCAGTACTTC.

The rearrangement joins TRBV5-6 to TRBJ2-3, with TRBD2 matching 11 bases. CDR3 length equals 15 residues. After removal of 2 bases from V and 4 bases from J, the junction contained 3 bases not matched to a gene. Germline CDR1 SGHDT, CDR2 YYEEEE. The CDR3 DNA reads as TGTGCCAGCAGCTTTTTAGCGGGGGGGGCAGATACGCAGTATTTT. This gives the protein CASSFLAGGADTQYF.

The rearrangement links TRBV5-6 to TRBJ2-7; a weak D match, TRBD1 (6 bases). Germline assignment: CDR1 SGHDT and CDR2 YYEEEE. CDR3 length: 16 residues. Trimming left V 1 base short and J 2 bases short, with 16 bases between. The CDR3: CASSLSGTLITYEQYF. The CDR3, as DNA: TGTGCCAGCAGCTTGAGTGGGACACTAATCACCTACGAGCAGTACTTC.

The CDR3 sequence: CASSPLLTPNTGELFF. The CDR3 region has the DNA TGTGCCAGCAGCCCTCTCCTGACACCTAACACCGGGGAGCTGTTTTTT. This chain connects TRBV7-3 to TRBJ2-2; D is unclear. The CDR3 runs to 16 residues. Germline CDR1 is SGHTA and CDR2 is FQGTGA. V was pared by 5 bases and J by 2 bases, with 15 bases between.

The V gene is TRBV9, the J gene TRBJ2-1; either TRBD1 or TRBD2 may fit D (6 bases each). V was cut by 3 bases and J by 6 bases, with 19 bases left in between. CDR3 size: 16 residues. Germline-derived CDR1 and CDR2 are SGDLS and YYNGEE. CDR3: CASSAWWGASLNEQFF. The CDR3 DNA follows: TGTGCCAGCAGCGCGTGGTGGGGGGCGTCGCTCAATGAGCAGTTCTTC. Variable domain in full (rest from reference TRBV9 and TRBJ2-1): DSGVTQTPKHLITATGQRVTLRCSPRSGDLSVYWYQQSLDQGLQFLIQYYNGEERAKGNILERFSAQQFPDLHSELNLSSLELGDSALYFCASSAWWGASLNEQFFGPGTRLTVL.

This chain links TRBV7-9 with TRBJ2-2, with 7 bases fitting TRBD2. CDR1 and CDR2 (germline): SEHNR, FQNEAQ (reference sequence). Trimming cost V 1 base and J 4 bases; bases outside gene matches: 3. The CDR3 extends over 15 amino acids. The CDR3 reads CASSLVGGSTGELFF. The CDR3 DNA is TGTGCCAGCAGCTTAGTCGGGGGGAGCACCGGGGAGCTGTTTTTT.

The rearrangement uses TRBV9 and TRBJ2-5; 7 nucleotides line up with TRBD2. Germline V gene sequence: CDR1 SGDLS, CDR2 YYNGEE. The length of the CDR3 is 16 residues. The junction had 15 bases not matched to a gene; V was cut back by 6 bases and J by 4 bases. CDR3 in DNA: TGTGCCAGCACCCCTCGAGAGGGAGGGTACGGAGAGACCCAGTACTTC. This gives the protein CASTPREGGYGETQYF. The full variable domain, rest sourced from reference TRBV9 and TRBJ2-5, is DSGVTQTPKHLITATGQRVTLRCSPRSGDLSVYWYQQSLDQGLQFLIQYYNGEERAKGNILERFSAQQFPDLHSELNLSSLELGDSALYFCASTPREGGYGETQYFGPGTRLLVL.